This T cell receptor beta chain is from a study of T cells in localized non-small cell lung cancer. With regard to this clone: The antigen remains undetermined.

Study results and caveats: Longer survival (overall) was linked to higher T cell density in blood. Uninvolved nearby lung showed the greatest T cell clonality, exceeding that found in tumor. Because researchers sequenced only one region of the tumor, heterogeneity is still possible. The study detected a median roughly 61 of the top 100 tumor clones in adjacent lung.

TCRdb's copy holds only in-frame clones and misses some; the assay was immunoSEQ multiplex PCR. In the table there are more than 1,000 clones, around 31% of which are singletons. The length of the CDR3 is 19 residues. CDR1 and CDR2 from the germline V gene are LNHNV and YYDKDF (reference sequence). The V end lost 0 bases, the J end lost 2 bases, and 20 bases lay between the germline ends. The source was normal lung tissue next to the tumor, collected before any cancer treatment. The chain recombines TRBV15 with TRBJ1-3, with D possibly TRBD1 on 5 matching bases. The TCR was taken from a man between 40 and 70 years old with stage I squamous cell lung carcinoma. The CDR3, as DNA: TGTGCCACCAGCAGAGATCTCCAGAACAGGAACCTTGCTGGAAACACCATATATTTT. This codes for CATSRDLQNRNLAGNTIYF.